This TCR beta chain was obtained from a study of T cells after somatic rescue of genetic block. Method: immunoSEQ multiplex PCR; TCRdb's copy keeps in-frame clones and lacks some. The table shows approximately 58,000 clones, with 90% to 97% occurring only once. This CDR3 region has 11 residues. The V and J ends lost 4 bases and 8 bases respectively, with 11 bases between them. Looked up from germline, CDR1 is DFQATT and CDR2 is SNEGSKA (reference sequence). The V call is TRBV20-1, the J call TRBJ1-2; D unresolved. The sequence was obtained from a child younger than two. Sequenced sample: peripheral blood mononuclear cells (PBMCs). The CDR3 loop reads CSATGGRGYTF. The CDR3 DNA reads as TGCAGTGCTACTGGCGGGAGAGGCTACACCTTC.